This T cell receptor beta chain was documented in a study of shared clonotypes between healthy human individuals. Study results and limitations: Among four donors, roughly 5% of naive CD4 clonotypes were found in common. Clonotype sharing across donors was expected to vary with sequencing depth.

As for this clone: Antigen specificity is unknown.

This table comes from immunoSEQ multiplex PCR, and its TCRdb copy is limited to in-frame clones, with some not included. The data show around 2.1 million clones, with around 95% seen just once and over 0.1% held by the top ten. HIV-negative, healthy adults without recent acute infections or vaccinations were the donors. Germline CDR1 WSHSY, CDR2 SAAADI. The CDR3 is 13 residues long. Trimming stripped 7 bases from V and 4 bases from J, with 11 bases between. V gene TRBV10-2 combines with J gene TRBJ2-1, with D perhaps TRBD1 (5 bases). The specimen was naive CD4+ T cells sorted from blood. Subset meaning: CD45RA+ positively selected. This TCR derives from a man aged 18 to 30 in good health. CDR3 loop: CASTTDTYNEQFF. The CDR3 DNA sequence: TGCGCCAGCACAACGGACACATACAATGAGCAGTTCTTC.